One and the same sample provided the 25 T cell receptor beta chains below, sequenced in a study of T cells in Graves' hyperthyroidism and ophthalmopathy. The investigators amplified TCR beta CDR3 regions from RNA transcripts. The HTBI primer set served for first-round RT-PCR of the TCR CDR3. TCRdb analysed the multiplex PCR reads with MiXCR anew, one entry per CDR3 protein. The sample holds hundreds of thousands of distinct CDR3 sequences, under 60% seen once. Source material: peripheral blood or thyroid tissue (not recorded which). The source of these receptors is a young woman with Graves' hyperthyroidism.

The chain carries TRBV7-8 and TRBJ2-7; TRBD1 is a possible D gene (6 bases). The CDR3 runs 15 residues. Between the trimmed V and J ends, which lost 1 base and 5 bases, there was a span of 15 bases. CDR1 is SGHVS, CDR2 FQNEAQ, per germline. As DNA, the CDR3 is TGTGCCAGCAGCTTAGACAGGGAGCCCCCCCACGAGCAGTACTTC. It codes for CASSLDREPPHEQYF.

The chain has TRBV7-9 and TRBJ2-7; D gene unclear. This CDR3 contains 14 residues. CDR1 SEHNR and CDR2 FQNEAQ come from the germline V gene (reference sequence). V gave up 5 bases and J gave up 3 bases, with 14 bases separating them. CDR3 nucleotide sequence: TGTGCCAGCAGCCAGACACGCTTAATCTACGAGCAGTACTTC. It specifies CASSQTRLIYEQYF.

The CDR3 DNA reads as TGTGCCAGCAGCGTAGAGGCGGGGTCCGATCAGCCCCAGCATTTT. Translated, it gives CASSVEAGSDQPQHF. V is TRBV9 and J is TRBJ1-5; no clear D gene. The germline gives CDR1 SGDLS, CDR2 YYNGEE. The CDR3 extends over 15 amino acids. Between the trimmed V and J ends, which lost 0 bases and 5 bases, there was a span of 12 bases.

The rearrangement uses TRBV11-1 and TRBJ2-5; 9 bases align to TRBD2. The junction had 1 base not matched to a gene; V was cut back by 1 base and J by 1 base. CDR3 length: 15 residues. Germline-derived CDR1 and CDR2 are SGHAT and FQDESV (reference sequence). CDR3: CASSLVAGVQETQYF. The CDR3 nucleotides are TGTGCCAGCAGCTTAGTAGCGGGGGTCCAAGAGACCCAGTACTTC. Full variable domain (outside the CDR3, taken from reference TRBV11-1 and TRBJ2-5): EAEVAQSPRYKITEKSQAVAFWCDPISGHATLYWYRQILGQGPELLVQFQDESVVDDSQLPKDRFSAERLKGVDSTLKIQPAELGDSAMYLCASSLVAGVQETQYFGPGTRLLVL.

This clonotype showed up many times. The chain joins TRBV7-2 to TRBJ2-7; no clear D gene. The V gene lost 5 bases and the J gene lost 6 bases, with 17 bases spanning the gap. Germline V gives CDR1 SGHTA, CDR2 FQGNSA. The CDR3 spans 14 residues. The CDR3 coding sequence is TGTGCCAGCAGCCTCGACCCCGCGGCTCTCGAGCAGTACTTC. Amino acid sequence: CASSLDPAALEQYF.

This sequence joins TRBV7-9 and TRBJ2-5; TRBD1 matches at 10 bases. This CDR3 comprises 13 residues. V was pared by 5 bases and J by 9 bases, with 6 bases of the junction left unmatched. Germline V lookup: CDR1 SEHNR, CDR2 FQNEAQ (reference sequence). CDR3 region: CASSDRGHQPQYF. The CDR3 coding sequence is TGTGCCAGCAGCGACAGGGGGCATCAGCCCCAGTACTTC. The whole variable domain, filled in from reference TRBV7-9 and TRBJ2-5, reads DTGVSQNPRHKITKRGQNVTFRCDPISEHNRLYWYRQTLGQGPEFLTYFQNEAQLEKSRLLSDRFSAERPKGSFSTLEIQRTEQGDSAMYLCASSDRGHQPQYFGPGTRLLVL.

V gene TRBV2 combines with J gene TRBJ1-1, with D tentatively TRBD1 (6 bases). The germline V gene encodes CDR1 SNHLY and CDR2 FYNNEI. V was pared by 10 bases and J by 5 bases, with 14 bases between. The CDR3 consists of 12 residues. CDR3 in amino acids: CATQGPGTEAFF. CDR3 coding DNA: TGTGCCACCCAGGGGCCGGGAACTGAAGCTTTCTTT.

CDR3 loop: CSVASTSGDPYEQYF. The DNA for the CDR3 is TGCAGCGTTGCTTCTACTAGCGGGGATCCCTACGAGCAGTACTTC. The chain recombines TRBV29-1 with TRBJ2-7; 10 bases are shared with TRBD2. Germline values: CDR1 SQVTM, CDR2 ANQGSEA. V shed 4 bases and J 2 bases; nucleotides not matched to a gene: 8. This CDR3 has 15 amino acids.

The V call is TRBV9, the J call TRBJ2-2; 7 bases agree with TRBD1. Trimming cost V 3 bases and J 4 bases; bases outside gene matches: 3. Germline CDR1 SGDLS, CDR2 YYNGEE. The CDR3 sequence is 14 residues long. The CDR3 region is CASSAGGGTGELFF. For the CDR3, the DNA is TGTGCCAGCAGCGCAGGGGGTGGCACCGGGGAGCTGTTTTTT.

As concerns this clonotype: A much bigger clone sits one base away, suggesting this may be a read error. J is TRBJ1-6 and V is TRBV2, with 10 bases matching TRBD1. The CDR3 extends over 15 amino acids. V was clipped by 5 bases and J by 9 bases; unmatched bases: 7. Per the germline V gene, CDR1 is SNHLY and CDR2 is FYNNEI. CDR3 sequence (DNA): TGTGCCAGCAGTAGAGGGACAGGGGAGGGTTCACCCCTCCACTTT. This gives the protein CASSRGTGEGSPLHF.

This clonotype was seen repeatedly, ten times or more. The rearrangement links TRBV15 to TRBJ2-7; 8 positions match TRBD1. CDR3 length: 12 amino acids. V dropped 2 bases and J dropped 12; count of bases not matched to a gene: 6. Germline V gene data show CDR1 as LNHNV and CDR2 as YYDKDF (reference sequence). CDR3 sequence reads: CATSRPWTGPYF. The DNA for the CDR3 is TGTGCCACCAGCAGACCTTGGACAGGGCCGTACTTC.

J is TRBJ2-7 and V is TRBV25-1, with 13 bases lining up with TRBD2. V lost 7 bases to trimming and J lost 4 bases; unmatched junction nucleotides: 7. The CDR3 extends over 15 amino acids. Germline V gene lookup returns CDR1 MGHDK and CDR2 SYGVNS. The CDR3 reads CASTRTSGSRYEQYF. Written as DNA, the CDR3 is TGTGCCAGCACCCGGACTAGCGGGAGTCGGTACGAGCAGTACTTC.

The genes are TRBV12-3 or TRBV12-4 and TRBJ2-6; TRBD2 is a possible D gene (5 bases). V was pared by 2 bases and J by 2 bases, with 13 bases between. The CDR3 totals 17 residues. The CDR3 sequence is CASSLTVGAAGANVLTF. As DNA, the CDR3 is TGTGCCAGCAGTTTAACCGTGGGAGCCGCTGGGGCCAACGTCCTGACTTTC.

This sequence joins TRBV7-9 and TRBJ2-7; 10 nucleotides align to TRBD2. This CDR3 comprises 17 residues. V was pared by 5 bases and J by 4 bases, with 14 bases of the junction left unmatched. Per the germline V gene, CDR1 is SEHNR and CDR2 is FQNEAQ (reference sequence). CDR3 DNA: TGTGCCAGCAGCCCTGCCCTCGGGAAGCGGGAGGGGTACGAGCAGTACTTC. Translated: CASSPALGKREGYEQYF.

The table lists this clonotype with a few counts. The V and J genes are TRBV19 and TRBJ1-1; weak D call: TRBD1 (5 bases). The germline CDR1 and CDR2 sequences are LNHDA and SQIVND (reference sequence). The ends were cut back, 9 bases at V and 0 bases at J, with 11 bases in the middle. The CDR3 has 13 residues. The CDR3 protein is CASSGGVNTEAFF. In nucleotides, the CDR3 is TGTGCCAGCAGTGGGGGAGTGAACACTGAAGCTTTCTTT.

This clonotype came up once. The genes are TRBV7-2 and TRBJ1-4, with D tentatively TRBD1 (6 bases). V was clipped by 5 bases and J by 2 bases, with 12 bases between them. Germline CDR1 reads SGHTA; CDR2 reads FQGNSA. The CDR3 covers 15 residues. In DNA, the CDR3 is TGTGCCAGCAGCGTATCAGGGGCGACTAATGAAAAACTGTTTTTT. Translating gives CASSVSGATNEKLFF.

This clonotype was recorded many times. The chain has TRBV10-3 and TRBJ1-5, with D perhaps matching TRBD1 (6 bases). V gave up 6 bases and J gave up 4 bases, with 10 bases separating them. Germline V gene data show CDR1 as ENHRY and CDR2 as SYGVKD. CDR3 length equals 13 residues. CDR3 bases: TGTGCCATCAGCCGGACAGAAAATCAGCCCCAGCATTTT. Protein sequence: CAISRTENQPQHF.

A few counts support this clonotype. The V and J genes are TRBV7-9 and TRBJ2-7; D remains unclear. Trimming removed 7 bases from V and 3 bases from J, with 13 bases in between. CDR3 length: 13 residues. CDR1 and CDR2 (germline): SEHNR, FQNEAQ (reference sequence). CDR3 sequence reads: CASNRDRLYEQYF. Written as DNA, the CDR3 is TGTGCCAGCAACCGCGACCGACTCTACGAGCAGTACTTC.

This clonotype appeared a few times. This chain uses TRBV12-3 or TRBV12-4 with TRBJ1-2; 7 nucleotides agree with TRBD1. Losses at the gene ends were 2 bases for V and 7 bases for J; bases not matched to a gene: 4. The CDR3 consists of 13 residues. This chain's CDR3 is CASSLRRGGGYTF. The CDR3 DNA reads TGTGCCAGCAGTTTACGCAGGGGGGGTGGCTACACCTTC.

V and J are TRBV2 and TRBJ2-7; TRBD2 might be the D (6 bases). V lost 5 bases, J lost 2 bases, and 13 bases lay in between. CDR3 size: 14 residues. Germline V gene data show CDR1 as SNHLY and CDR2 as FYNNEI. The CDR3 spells CASSYSRDTYEQYF. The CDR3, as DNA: TGTGCCAGCAGTTACTCGCGGGATACCTACGAGCAGTACTTC.

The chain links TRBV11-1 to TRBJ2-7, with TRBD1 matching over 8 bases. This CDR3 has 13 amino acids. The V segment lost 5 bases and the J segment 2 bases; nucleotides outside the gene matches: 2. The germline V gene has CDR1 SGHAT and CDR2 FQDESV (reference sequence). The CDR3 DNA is TGTGCCAGCAGCGCGACAGGGGCCTACGAGCAGTACTTC. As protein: CASSATGAYEQYF. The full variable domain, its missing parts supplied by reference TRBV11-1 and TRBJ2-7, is EAEVAQSPRYKITEKSQAVAFWCDPISGHATLYWYRQILGQGPELLVQFQDESVVDDSQLPKDRFSAERLKGVDSTLKIQPAELGDSAMYLCASSATGAYEQYFGPGTRLTVT.

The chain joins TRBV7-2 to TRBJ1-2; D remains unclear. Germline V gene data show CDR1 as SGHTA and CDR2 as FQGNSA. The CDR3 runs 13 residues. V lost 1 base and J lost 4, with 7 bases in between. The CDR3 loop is CASSLVLFYGYTF. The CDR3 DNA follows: TGTGCCAGCAGCTTAGTACTTTTCTATGGCTACACCTTC.

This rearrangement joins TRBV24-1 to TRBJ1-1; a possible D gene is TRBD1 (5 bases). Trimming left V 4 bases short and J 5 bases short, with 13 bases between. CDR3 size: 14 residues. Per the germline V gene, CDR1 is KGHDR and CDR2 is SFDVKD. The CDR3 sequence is CATSESGGRTEAFF. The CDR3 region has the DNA TGTGCCACCAGTGAGTCGGGGGGGAGGACTGAAGCTTTCTTT.

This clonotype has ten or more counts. The CDR3 DNA reads as TGCAGTGCTAGCTCTGACGGGGACGAGCAGTACTTC. It yields the protein CSASSDGDEQYF. V gene TRBV20-1 combines with J gene TRBJ2-7; D possibly corresponds to TRBD2 (5 bases). The germline V and J ends were trimmed by 3 bases and 5 bases, with 11 bases remaining between them. CDR1 is DFQATT, CDR2 SNEGSKA, per germline (reference sequence). The CDR3 has 12 amino acids.

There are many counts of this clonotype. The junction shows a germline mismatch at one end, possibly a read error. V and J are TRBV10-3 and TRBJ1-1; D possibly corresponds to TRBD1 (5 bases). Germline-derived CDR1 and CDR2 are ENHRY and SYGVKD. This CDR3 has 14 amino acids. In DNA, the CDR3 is TGTGCCAGCAGTGCCCAGGGTAGAAAGACTGAAGCTTTCTTT. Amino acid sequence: CASSAQGRKTEAFF.